Described below is a single TCR beta chain sequence and its context. This record belongs to a study of T-cell reconstitution after alpha-beta-depleted transplantation in children. A TCRbeta library incorporating unique molecular identifiers was prepared. TCRdb independently ran MiXCR on the PCR reads; one entry per CDR3 protein. Of about 900,000 distinct CDR3 sequences listed, about 30% were seen once; the top ten hold over 25%. This clonotype was obtained from a boy less than two years old who had a stem cell transplant for SCID, so the T cells may come from the graft donor. The sequences come from PBMCs, mostly from graft donor cells, collected 360 days after TCRalphabeta/CD19-depleted stem cell transplant.

DNA of the CDR3: TGCGCCAGCAGCTTGGTCCGGACGGTCGGGGAGCTGTTTTTT. It specifies CASSLVRTVGELFF. The chain employs TRBV5-1 and TRBJ2-2; D remains ambiguous. Trimming took off 0 bases at V and 7 bases at J, with 10 bases between the two ends. This CDR3 comprises 14 residues. The germline gives CDR1 SGHRS, CDR2 YFSETQ.